Listed below are T cell receptor beta chains from one sample, sequenced in a study of cytotoxic CD8 clonotypes in ibrutinib-treated CLL. Produced via immunoSEQ multiplex PCR; TCRdb's table is partial and in-frame only. The sample gives 30,000 to 40,000 clones, about 64% of which show up once; approximately 15% is in the top ten. Here the sequenced sample was PBMCs, taken at disease progression, from a patient treated with ibrutinib. These receptors all stem from a human donor with chronic lymphocytic leukemia. Both conserved end residues are part of each CDR3. Each record gives: CDR3 protein, CDR3 DNA, V gene, J gene, clone size, D gene, CDR3 length. D genes are given only for firm matches. Expanded clones get a size class; other rows say once, few or many, or leave the size out.

cdr3_aa: CAIDRHQGGGHTGELFF
cdr3_nt: TGTGCCATCGACAGACATCAGGGCGGGGGTCACACCGGGGAGCTGTTTTTT
v_call: TRBV19
j_call: TRBJ2-2
clone_size: medium-sized
d_call: TRBD2
cdr3_length: 17

cdr3_aa: CSAEGTSGMDEQFF
cdr3_nt: TGCAGCGCTGAGGGAACTAGCGGGATGGATGAGCAGTTCTTC
v_call: TRBV29-1
j_call: TRBJ2-1
clone_size: -
d_call: TRBD2
cdr3_length: 14

cdr3_aa: CASSLLGANQETQYF
cdr3_nt: TGCGCCAGCAGCTTGCTAGGGGCCAACCAAGAGACCCAGTACTTC
v_call: TRBV5-1
j_call: TRBJ2-5
clone_size: -
d_call: -
cdr3_length: 15

cdr3_aa: CASSYSTVETPLHF
cdr3_nt: TGTGCCAGCAGTTACTCGACGGTGGAGACACCCCTCCACTTT
v_call: TRBV6-5
j_call: TRBJ1-6
clone_size: few
d_call: -
cdr3_length: 14

cdr3_aa: CASGPANQPQHF
cdr3_nt: TGTGCCAGCGGGCCAGCCAATCAGCCCCAGCATTTT
v_call: TRBV2
j_call: TRBJ1-5
clone_size: -
d_call: -
cdr3_length: 12

cdr3_aa: CASLAGGPGETQYF
cdr3_nt: TGTGCCAGTTTAGCGGGGGGGCCGGGAGAGACCCAGTACTTC
v_call: TRBV6-1
j_call: TRBJ2-5
clone_size: -
d_call: TRBD2
cdr3_length: 14

cdr3_aa: CASGFDGGAVGYTF
cdr3_nt: TGTGCTAGTGGTTTTGATGGGGGGGCTGTTGGCTACACCTTC
v_call: TRBV12-5
j_call: TRBJ1-2
clone_size: -
d_call: -
cdr3_length: 14

cdr3_aa: CASSLGGQGGGIETQYF
cdr3_nt: TGCGCCAGCAGCTTGGGGGGACAGGGCGGTGGAATAGAGACCCAGTACTTC
v_call: TRBV5-1
j_call: TRBJ2-5
clone_size: -
d_call: TRBD1
cdr3_length: 17

cdr3_aa: CASSGRLDTGELFF
cdr3_nt: TGTGCCAGCAGTGGGCGGTTGGACACCGGGGAGCTGTTTTTT
v_call: TRBV6-6
j_call: TRBJ2-2
clone_size: -
d_call: -
cdr3_length: 14

cdr3_aa: CASSLSGLLMGNQPQHF
cdr3_nt: TGTGCCAGCAGTTTAAGTGGGCTCCTCATGGGCAATCAGCCCCAGCATTTT
v_call: TRBV28
j_call: TRBJ1-5
clone_size: -
d_call: -
cdr3_length: 17

cdr3_aa: CASRPTGLGGELFF
cdr3_nt: TGTGCCAGCAGACCCACTGGTTTGGGCGGGGAGCTGTTTTTT
v_call: TRBV27
j_call: TRBJ2-2
clone_size: -
d_call: -
cdr3_length: 14

cdr3_aa: CASSRDRGLQGAEAFF
cdr3_nt: TGCGCCAGCAGTAGGGACAGGGGGCTCCAGGGTGCTGAAGCTTTCTTT
v_call: TRBV5-1
j_call: TRBJ1-1
clone_size: -
d_call: TRBD1
cdr3_length: 16

cdr3_aa: CASSLSGTRTQYF
cdr3_nt: TGTGCCAGCAGTTTGAGTGGGACCCGGACCCAGTACTTC
v_call: TRBV27
j_call: TRBJ2-5
clone_size: -
d_call: -
cdr3_length: 13

cdr3_aa: CASSQQVNTEAFF
cdr3_nt: TGTGCCAGCAGCCAACAGGTGAACACTGAAGCTTTCTTT
v_call: TRBV7-8
j_call: TRBJ1-1
clone_size: -
d_call: -
cdr3_length: 13

cdr3_aa: CASSLVDGGYEQYF
cdr3_nt: TGCGCCAGCAGCTTGGTGGACGGGGGGTACGAGCAGTACTTC
v_call: TRBV5-1
j_call: TRBJ2-7
clone_size: -
d_call: TRBD2
cdr3_length: 14

cdr3_aa: CASSSVRGGEAFF
cdr3_nt: TGCGCCAGCAGCTCGGTCAGGGGTGGTGAAGCTTTCTTT
v_call: TRBV5-1
j_call: TRBJ1-1
clone_size: -
d_call: -
cdr3_length: 13

cdr3_aa: CASSAPGPNYEQYF
cdr3_nt: TGTGCCAGCAGTGCCCCGGGACCTAACTACGAGCAGTACTTC
v_call: TRBV6-5
j_call: TRBJ2-7
clone_size: -
d_call: -
cdr3_length: 14

cdr3_aa: CASRMDRGNSPLHF
cdr3_nt: TGTGCCAGCAGGATGGACAGGGGGAATTCACCCCTCCACTTT
v_call: TRBV2
j_call: TRBJ1-6
clone_size: -
d_call: TRBD1
cdr3_length: 14

cdr3_aa: CAIRPDRGVVNTEAFF
cdr3_nt: TGTGCCATCAGGCCGGACAGGGGGGTTGTGAACACTGAAGCTTTCTTT
v_call: TRBV10-3
j_call: TRBJ1-1
clone_size: few
d_call: TRBD1
cdr3_length: 16

cdr3_aa: CASSLEMPGQGAYGYTF
cdr3_nt: TGTGCCAGCTCACTAGAAATGCCGGGACAGGGGGCCTATGGCTACACCTTC
v_call: TRBV18
j_call: TRBJ1-2
clone_size: few
d_call: TRBD1
cdr3_length: 17

cdr3_aa: CASRPTGGTGELFF
cdr3_nt: TGTGCCAGCAGACCCACAGGGGGAACCGGGGAGCTGTTTTTT
v_call: TRBV6-6
j_call: TRBJ2-2
clone_size: -
d_call: TRBD1
cdr3_length: 14

cdr3_aa: CASGLAHTTQGGTEAFF
cdr3_nt: TGTGCTAGTGGTTTGGCCCACACCACCCAAGGGGGCACTGAAGCTTTCTTT
v_call: TRBV12-5
j_call: TRBJ1-1
clone_size: -
d_call: -
cdr3_length: 17

cdr3_aa: CASKEGGRGATYGYTF
cdr3_nt: TGTGCCAGCAAAGAGGGTGGACGGGGCGCTACCTATGGCTACACCTTC
v_call: TRBV7-8
j_call: TRBJ1-2
clone_size: -
d_call: -
cdr3_length: 16

cdr3_aa: CASSPQGSGANVLTF
cdr3_nt: TGTGCCAGCAGTCCACAGGGTTCTGGGGCCAACGTCCTGACTTTC
v_call: TRBV6-6
j_call: TRBJ2-6
clone_size: -
d_call: -
cdr3_length: 15

cdr3_aa: CASSYSSRSLTQYF
cdr3_nt: TGTGCCAGCAGTTACTCGAGTCGGAGCCTTACGCAGTATTTT
v_call: TRBV6-5
j_call: TRBJ2-3
clone_size: -
d_call: -
cdr3_length: 14

cdr3_aa: CASLLGEGAYEQYF
cdr3_nt: TGTGCCAGCTTGCTGGGGGAGGGGGCTTACGAGCAGTACTTC
v_call: TRBV6-1
j_call: TRBJ2-7
clone_size: -
d_call: -
cdr3_length: 14

cdr3_aa: CATLAGENNEQFF
cdr3_nt: TGTGCCACCCTAGCGGGGGAGAACAATGAGCAGTTCTTC
v_call: TRBV10-3
j_call: TRBJ2-1
clone_size: -
d_call: TRBD2
cdr3_length: 13

cdr3_aa: CASSGLAFNEQFF
cdr3_nt: TGTGCCAGCAGTGGACTAGCGTTTAATGAGCAGTTCTTC
v_call: TRBV2
j_call: TRBJ2-1
clone_size: once
d_call: TRBD2
cdr3_length: 13

cdr3_aa: CASSEAVTSGGLLISGANVLTF
cdr3_nt: TGTGCCAGCAGTGAAGCTGTGACTAGCGGGGGACTCCTTATCTCTGGGGCCAACGTCCTGACTTTC
v_call: TRBV6-1
j_call: TRBJ2-6
clone_size: once
d_call: TRBD2
cdr3_length: 22

cdr3_aa: CASSQVAADLAKNIQYF
cdr3_nt: TGTGCCAGCAGCCAAGTCGCGGCGGACCTAGCCAAAAACATTCAGTACTTC
v_call: TRBV14
j_call: TRBJ2-4
clone_size: -
d_call: -
cdr3_length: 17

cdr3_aa: CAISEGQYSNQPQHF
cdr3_nt: TGTGCCATCAGTGAAGGACAGTATAGCAATCAGCCCCAGCATTTT
v_call: TRBV10-3
j_call: TRBJ1-5
clone_size: -
d_call: -
cdr3_length: 15

cdr3_aa: CASSRGSITDTQYF
cdr3_nt: TGCGCCAGCAGTCGCGGATCCATCACAGATACGCAGTATTTT
v_call: TRBV10-2
j_call: TRBJ2-3
clone_size: -
d_call: -
cdr3_length: 14

cdr3_aa: CAANLSRDSGTDTQYF
cdr3_nt: TGTGCTGCCAACTTATCCCGGGACAGCGGTACAGATACGCAGTATTTT
v_call: TRBV7-7
j_call: TRBJ2-3
clone_size: -
d_call: TRBD1
cdr3_length: 16

cdr3_aa: CASSSVSGGGDGVKLFF
cdr3_nt: TGTGCCAGCAGCTCCGTCTCCGGCGGGGGAGACGGGGTAAAACTGTTTTTT
v_call: TRBV5-5
j_call: TRBJ1-4
clone_size: -
d_call: -
cdr3_length: 17

cdr3_aa: CASRRGGGSGALHF
cdr3_nt: TGTGCCAGCAGAAGGGGCGGAGGCTCAGGGGCCCTCCACTTT
v_call: TRBV25-1
j_call: TRBJ1-6
clone_size: few
d_call: -
cdr3_length: 14

cdr3_aa: CASSEGADPRGYTF
cdr3_nt: TGTGCCAGCAGTGAAGGGGCAGATCCACGGGGCTACACCTTC
v_call: TRBV6-1
j_call: TRBJ1-2
clone_size: -
d_call: -
cdr3_length: 14

cdr3_aa: CASSFSPSGDTDTQYF
cdr3_nt: TGCGCCAGCAGCTTCTCCCCTAGCGGGGACACAGATACGCAGTATTTT
v_call: TRBV5-1
j_call: TRBJ2-3
clone_size: -
d_call: TRBD2
cdr3_length: 16

cdr3_aa: CATSRGDREGAFF
cdr3_nt: TGTGCCACCAGCAGAGGGGACAGGGAGGGAGCTTTCTTT
v_call: TRBV15
j_call: TRBJ1-1
clone_size: -
d_call: TRBD1
cdr3_length: 13

cdr3_aa: CASSQDDTPGGTGELFF
cdr3_nt: TGCGCCAGCAGCCAAGATGACACCCCAGGTGGTACCGGGGAGCTGTTTTTT
v_call: TRBV4-1
j_call: TRBJ2-2
clone_size: -
d_call: -
cdr3_length: 17

cdr3_aa: CASSEGGTGGQPQHF
cdr3_nt: TGTGCCAGCAGTGAAGGTGGGACAGGGGGACAGCCCCAGCATTTT
v_call: TRBV2
j_call: TRBJ1-5
clone_size: -
d_call: TRBD1
cdr3_length: 15

cdr3_aa: CASSQEGLAAQETQYF
cdr3_nt: TGCGCCAGCAGCCAAGAAGGGCTAGCGGCCCAAGAGACCCAGTACTTC
v_call: TRBV7-8
j_call: TRBJ2-5
clone_size: -
d_call: TRBD2
cdr3_length: 16

cdr3_aa: CASSLLQGVGDEKLFF
cdr3_nt: TGTGCCAGCAGCTTATTACAGGGGGTAGGGGATGAAAAACTGTTTTTT
v_call: TRBV7-6
j_call: TRBJ1-4
clone_size: -
d_call: TRBD1
cdr3_length: 16

cdr3_aa: CASSSTGGETQYF
cdr3_nt: TGTGCCAGCAGTTCGACCGGGGGGGAGACCCAGTACTTC
v_call: TRBV6-1
j_call: TRBJ2-5
clone_size: -
d_call: TRBD2
cdr3_length: 13

cdr3_aa: CASSVDGSWGEKLFF
cdr3_nt: TGCGCCAGCAGCGTGGACGGATCGTGGGGTGAAAAACTGTTTTTT
v_call: TRBV5-1
j_call: TRBJ1-4
clone_size: -
d_call: -
cdr3_length: 15

cdr3_aa: CASSQSGVAGANVLTF
cdr3_nt: TGCGCCAGCAGTCAATCGGGGGTAGCTGGGGCCAACGTCCTGACTTTC
v_call: TRBV23-1
j_call: TRBJ2-6
clone_size: few
d_call: -
cdr3_length: 16

cdr3_aa: CASSLGTRAGEQFF
cdr3_nt: TGTGCCAGCAGCCTGGGGACTAGAGCAGGGGAGCAGTTCTTC
v_call: TRBV6-6
j_call: TRBJ2-1
clone_size: -
d_call: TRBD2
cdr3_length: 14

cdr3_aa: CASSLSTGTVWNEQYF
cdr3_nt: TGTGCCAGCAGTTTATCAACCGGGACAGTGTGGAACGAGCAGTACTTC
v_call: TRBV27
j_call: TRBJ2-7
clone_size: -
d_call: TRBD1
cdr3_length: 16

cdr3_aa: CASSYSGQSSYEQYF
cdr3_nt: TGTGCCAGCAGTTACTCGGGACAGTCCTCCTACGAGCAGTACTTC
v_call: TRBV6-6
j_call: TRBJ2-7
clone_size: -
d_call: TRBD1
cdr3_length: 15

cdr3_aa: CAISLQVDGSPLHF
cdr3_nt: TGTGCCATCAGTTTACAGGTGGATGGTTCACCCCTCCACTTT
v_call: TRBV10-3
j_call: TRBJ1-6
clone_size: -
d_call: -
cdr3_length: 14

cdr3_aa: CASSHGQVARSGQETQYF
cdr3_nt: TGTGCCAGCAGCCATGGGCAGGTGGCCCGCTCGGGACAAGAGACCCAGTACTTC
v_call: TRBV14
j_call: TRBJ2-5
clone_size: -
d_call: -
cdr3_length: 18

cdr3_aa: CASSAIDLYSEAFF
cdr3_nt: TGTGCCAGCAGTGCCATCGACCTCTATTCTGAAGCTTTCTTT
v_call: TRBV27
j_call: TRBJ1-1
clone_size: -
d_call: -
cdr3_length: 14

cdr3_aa: CASTPGVTDTQYF
cdr3_nt: TGTGCCAGCACTCCGGGGGTGACAGATACGCAGTATTTT
v_call: TRBV6-6
j_call: TRBJ2-3
clone_size: few
d_call: -
cdr3_length: 13

cdr3_aa: CASSLGTGGYGYTF
cdr3_nt: TGTGCCAGCAGCTTGGGGACAGGGGGCTATGGCTACACCTTC
v_call: TRBV5-5
j_call: TRBJ1-2
clone_size: -
d_call: TRBD1
cdr3_length: 14

cdr3_aa: CASSLAGANEKLFF
cdr3_nt: TGCGCCAGCAGCTTGGCCGGGGCAAATGAAAAACTGTTTTTT
v_call: TRBV5-1
j_call: TRBJ1-4
clone_size: -
d_call: -
cdr3_length: 14

cdr3_aa: CASSLTVYQPQHF
cdr3_nt: TGTGCCAGTAGTTTGACAGTCTATCAGCCCCAGCATTTT
v_call: TRBV19
j_call: TRBJ1-5
clone_size: -
d_call: -
cdr3_length: 13